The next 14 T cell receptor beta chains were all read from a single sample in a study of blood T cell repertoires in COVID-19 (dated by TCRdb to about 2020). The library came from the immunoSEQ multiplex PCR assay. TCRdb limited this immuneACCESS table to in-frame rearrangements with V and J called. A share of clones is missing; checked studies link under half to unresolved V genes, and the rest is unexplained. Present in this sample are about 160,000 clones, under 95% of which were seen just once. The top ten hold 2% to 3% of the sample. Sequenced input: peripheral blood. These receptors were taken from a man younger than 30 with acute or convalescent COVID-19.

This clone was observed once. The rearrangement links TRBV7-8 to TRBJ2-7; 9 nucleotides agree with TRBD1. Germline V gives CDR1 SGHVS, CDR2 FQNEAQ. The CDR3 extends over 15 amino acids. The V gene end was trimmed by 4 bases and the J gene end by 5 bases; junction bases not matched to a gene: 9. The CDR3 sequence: CASSSTGQGLHEQYF. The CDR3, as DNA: TGTGCCAGCAGCTCCACGGGACAGGGCTTGCACGAGCAGTACTTC. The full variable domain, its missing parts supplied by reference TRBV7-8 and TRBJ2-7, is GAGVSQSPRYKVAKRGQDVALRCDPISGHVSLFWYQQALGQGPEFLTYFQNEAQLDKSGLPSDRFFAERPEGSVSTLKIQRTQQEDSAVYLCASSSTGQGLHEQYFGPGTRLTVT.

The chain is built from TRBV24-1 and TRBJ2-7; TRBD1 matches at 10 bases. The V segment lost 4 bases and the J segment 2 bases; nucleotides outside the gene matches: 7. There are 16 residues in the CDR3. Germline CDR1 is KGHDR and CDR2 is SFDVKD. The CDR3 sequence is CATSDSGTGAPYEQYF. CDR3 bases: TGTGCCACCAGTGACTCCGGGACAGGGGCCCCCTACGAGCAGTACTTC.

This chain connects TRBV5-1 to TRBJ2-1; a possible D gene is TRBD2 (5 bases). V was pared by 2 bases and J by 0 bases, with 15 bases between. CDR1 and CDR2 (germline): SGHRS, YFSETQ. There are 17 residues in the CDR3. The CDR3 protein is CASSLPGRGSSYNEQFF. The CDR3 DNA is TGCGCCAGCAGCTTACCCGGTCGGGGAAGCTCCTACAATGAGCAGTTCTTC.

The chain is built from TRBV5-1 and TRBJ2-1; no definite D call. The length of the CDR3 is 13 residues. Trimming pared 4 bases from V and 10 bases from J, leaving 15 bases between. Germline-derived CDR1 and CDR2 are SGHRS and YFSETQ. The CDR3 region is CASSPSAEAEQFF. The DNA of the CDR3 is TGCGCCAGCAGCCCGTCGGCCGAGGCCGAGCAGTTCTTC.

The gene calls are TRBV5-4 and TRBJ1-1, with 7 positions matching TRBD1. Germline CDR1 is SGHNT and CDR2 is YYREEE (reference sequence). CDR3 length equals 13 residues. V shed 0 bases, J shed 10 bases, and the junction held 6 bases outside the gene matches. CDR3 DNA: TGTGCCAGCAGCTTGGCCAAGGGGGCAGGAGCTTTCTTT. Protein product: CASSLAKGAGAFF.

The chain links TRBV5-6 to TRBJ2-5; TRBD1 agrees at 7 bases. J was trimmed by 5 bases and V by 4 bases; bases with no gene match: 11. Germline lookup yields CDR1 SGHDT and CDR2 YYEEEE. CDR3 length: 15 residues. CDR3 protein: CASSPPDRAGETQYF. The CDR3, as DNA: TGTGCCAGCAGCCCACCAGACAGGGCCGGGGAGACCCAGTACTTC.

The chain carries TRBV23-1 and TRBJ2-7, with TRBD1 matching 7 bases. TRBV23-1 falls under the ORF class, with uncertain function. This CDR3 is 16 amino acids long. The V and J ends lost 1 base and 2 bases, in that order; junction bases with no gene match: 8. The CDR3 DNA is TGCGCCAGCAGTCAATACAGAGGACAGGAGCCCTACGAGCAGTACTTC. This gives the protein CASSQYRGQEPYEQYF.

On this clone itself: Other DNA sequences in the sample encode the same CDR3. CDR3 amino acids: CASSLTAGNTEAFF. CDR3 sequence (DNA): TGCGCCAGCAGTTTGACAGCGGGGAACACTGAAGCTTTCTTT. The chain carries TRBV5-1 and TRBJ1-1, with D perhaps TRBD1 (5 bases). The CDR3 length is 14 residues. V lost 5 bases and J lost 1, with 12 bases in between. Looked up from germline, CDR1 is SGHRS and CDR2 is YFSETQ.

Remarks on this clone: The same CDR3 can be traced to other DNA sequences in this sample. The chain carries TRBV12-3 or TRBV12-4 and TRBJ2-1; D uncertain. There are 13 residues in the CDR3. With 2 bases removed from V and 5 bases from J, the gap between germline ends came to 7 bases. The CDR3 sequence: CASSLNRNNEQFF. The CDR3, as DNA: TGTGCCAGCAGTTTAAACAGAAACAATGAGCAGTTCTTC.

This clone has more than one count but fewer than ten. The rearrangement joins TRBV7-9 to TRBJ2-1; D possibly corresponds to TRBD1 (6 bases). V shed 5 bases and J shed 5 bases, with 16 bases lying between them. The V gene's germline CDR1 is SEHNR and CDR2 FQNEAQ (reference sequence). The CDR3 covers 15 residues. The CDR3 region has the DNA TGTGCCAGCAGCCACCTCGGACAGCGAGACAATGAGCAGTTCTTC. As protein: CASSHLGQRDNEQFF.

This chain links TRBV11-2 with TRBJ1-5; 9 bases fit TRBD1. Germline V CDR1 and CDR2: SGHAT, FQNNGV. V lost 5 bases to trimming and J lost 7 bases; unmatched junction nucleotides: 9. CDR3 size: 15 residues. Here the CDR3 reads CASSPTQGADQPQHF. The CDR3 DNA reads TGTGCCAGCAGCCCTACACAGGGGGCAGACCAGCCCCAGCATTTT.

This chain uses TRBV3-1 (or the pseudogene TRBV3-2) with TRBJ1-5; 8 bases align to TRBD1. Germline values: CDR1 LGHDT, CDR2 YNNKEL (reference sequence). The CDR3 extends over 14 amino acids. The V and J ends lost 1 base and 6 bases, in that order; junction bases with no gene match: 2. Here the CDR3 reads CASSQGTGTQPQHF. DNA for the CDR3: TGTGCCAGCAGCCAAGGGACAGGGACTCAGCCCCAGCATTTT.

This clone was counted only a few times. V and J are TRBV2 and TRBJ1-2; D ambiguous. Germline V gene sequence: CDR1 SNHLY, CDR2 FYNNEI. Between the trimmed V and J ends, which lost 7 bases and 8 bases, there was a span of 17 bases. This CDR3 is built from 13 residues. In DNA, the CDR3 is TGTGCCAGCACGAGGGTCTATGTAGAAGGCTACACCTTC. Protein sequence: CASTRVYVEGYTF. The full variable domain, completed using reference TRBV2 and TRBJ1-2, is EPEVTQTPSHQVTQMGQEVILRCVPISNHLYFYWYRQILGQKVEFLVSFYNNEISEKSEIFDDQFSVERPDGSNFTLKIRSTKLEDSAMYFCASTRVYVEGYTFGSGTRLTVV.

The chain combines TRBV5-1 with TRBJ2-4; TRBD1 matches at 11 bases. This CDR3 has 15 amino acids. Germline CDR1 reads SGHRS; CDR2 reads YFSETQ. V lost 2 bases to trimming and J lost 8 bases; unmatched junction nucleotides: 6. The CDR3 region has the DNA TGCGCCAGCAGCTTCTCCGGGACAGGGGGTGACATTCAGTACTTC. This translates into CASSFSGTGGDIQYF.